This T cell receptor beta chain was found in a study of blood T cells in healthy people across ages. In this sample, this clonotype turned up many times. Next came a second PCR, run for about 7 to 12 cycles, which used a sample-barcoded 5' primer along with a J-beta primer mix. From the 5' RACE reads, TCRdb called clonotypes with MiXCR, one entry per CDR3 protein. The data show some 710,000 distinct CDR3 sequences, about half seen once. The CDR3 extends over 16 amino acids. The germline gives CDR1 SGHAT, CDR2 FQNNGV. V shed 5 bases, J shed 3 bases, and the junction held 9 bases outside the gene matches.

The clonotype was recovered from a man older than 75 in good health. Sequenced sample: blood. The rearrangement links TRBV11-2 to TRBJ2-3; 9 nucleotides line up with TRBD1. The CDR3 reads CASSRLGQGKTDTQYF. CDR3 DNA: TGTGCCAGCAGCCGCCTCGGACAGGGGAAAACAGATACGCAGTATTTT.